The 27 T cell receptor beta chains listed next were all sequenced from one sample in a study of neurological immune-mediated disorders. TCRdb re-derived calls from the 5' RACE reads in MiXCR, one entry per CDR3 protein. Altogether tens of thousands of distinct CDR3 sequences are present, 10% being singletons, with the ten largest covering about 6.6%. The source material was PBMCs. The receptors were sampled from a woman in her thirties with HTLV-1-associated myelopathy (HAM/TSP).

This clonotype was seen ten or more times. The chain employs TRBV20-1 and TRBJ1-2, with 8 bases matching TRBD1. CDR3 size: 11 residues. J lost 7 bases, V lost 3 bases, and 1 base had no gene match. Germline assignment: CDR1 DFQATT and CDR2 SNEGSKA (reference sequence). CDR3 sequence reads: CSARDRAGYTF. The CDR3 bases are TGCAGTGCTAGGGACAGGGCTGGCTACACCTTC.

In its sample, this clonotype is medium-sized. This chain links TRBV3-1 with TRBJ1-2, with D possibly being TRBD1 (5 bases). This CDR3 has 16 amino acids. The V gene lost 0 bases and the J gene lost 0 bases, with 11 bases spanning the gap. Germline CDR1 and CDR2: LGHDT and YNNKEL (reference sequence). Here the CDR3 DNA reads TGTGCCAGCAGCCAAGATTTCAGGGCTACTAACTATGGCTACACCTTC. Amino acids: CASSQDFRATNYGYTF.

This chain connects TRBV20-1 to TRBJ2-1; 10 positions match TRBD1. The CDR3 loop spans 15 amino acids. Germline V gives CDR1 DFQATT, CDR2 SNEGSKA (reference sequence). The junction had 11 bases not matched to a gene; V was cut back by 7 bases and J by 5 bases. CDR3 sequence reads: CSVRQGAEGDNEQFF. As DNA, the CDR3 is TGCAGTGTCAGACAGGGGGCGGAGGGGGACAATGAGCAGTTCTTC.

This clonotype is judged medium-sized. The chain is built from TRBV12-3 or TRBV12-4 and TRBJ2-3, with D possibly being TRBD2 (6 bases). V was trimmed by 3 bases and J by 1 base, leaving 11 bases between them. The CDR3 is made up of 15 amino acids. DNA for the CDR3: TGTGCCAGCAGTTTGCTTCAGCGGGGCACAGATACGCAGTATTTT. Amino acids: CASSLLQRGTDTQYF.

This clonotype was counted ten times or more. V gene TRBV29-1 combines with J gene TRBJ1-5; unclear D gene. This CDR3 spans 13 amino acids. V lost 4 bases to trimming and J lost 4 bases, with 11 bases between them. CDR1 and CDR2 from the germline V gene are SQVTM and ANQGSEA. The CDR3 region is CSVAPDTNQPQHF. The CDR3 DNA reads TGCAGCGTTGCTCCTGATACGAATCAGCCCCAGCATTTT.

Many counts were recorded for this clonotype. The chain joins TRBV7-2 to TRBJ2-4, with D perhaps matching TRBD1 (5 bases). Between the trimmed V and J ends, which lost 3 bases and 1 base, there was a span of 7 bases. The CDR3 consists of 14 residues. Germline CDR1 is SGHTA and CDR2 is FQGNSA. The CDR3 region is CASSFSGAKNIQYF. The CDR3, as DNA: TGTGCCAGCAGCTTCTCAGGGGCCAAAAACATTCAGTACTTC.

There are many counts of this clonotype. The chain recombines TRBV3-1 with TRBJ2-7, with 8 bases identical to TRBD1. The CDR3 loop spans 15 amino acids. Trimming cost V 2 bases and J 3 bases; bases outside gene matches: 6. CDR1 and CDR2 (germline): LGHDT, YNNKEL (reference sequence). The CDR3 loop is CASSQYGQGIYEQYF. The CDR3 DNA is TGTGCCAGCAGCCAATACGGACAGGGTATCTACGAGCAGTACTTC.

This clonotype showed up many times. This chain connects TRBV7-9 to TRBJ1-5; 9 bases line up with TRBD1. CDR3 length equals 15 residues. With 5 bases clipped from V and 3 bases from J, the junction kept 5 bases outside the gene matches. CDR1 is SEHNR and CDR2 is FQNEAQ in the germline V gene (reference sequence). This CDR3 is CASSATGGLNQPQHF. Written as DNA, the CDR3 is TGTGCCAGCAGCGCGACAGGGGGACTCAATCAGCCCCAGCATTTT.

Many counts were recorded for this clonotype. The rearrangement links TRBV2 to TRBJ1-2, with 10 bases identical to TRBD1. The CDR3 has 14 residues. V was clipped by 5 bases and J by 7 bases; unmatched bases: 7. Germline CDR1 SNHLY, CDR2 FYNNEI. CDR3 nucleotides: TGTGCCAGCAGTTTGACAGGGGGCTACTCTGGCTACACCTTC. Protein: CASSLTGGYSGYTF.

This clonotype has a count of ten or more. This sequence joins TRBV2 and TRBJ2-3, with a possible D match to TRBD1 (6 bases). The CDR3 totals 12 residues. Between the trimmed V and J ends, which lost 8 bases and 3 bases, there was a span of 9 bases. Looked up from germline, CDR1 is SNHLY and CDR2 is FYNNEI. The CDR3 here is CASSGQTDTQYF. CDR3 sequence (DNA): TGTGCCAGCTCAGGACAGACAGATACGCAGTATTTT. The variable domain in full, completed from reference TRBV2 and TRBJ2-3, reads EPEVTQTPSHQVTQMGQEVILRCVPISNHLYFYWYRQILGQKVEFLVSFYNNEISEKSEIFDDQFSVERPDGSNFTLKIRSTKLEDSAMYFCASSGQTDTQYFGPGTRLTVL.

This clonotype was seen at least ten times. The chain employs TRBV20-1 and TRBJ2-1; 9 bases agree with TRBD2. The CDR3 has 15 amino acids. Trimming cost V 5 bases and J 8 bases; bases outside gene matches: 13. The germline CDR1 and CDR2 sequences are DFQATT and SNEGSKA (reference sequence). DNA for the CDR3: TGCAGTGCTGGGGAGTCGCTAGCGGGACGATATGAGCAGTTCTTC. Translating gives CSAGESLAGRYEQFF.

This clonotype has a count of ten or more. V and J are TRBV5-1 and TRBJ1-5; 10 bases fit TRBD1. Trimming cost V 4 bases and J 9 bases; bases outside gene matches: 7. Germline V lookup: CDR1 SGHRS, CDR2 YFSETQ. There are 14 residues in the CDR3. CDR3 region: CASSKTGGGWPQHF. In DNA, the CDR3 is TGCGCCAGCAGCAAGACAGGGGGCGGTTGGCCCCAGCATTTT.

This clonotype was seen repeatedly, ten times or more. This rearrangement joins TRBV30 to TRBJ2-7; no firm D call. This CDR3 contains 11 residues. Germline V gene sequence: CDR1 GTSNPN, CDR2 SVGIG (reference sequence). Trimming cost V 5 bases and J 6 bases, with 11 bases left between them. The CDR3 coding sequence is TGTGCCTGGGGCTGGGGTGCCGAGCAGTACTTC. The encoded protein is CAWGWGAEQYF.

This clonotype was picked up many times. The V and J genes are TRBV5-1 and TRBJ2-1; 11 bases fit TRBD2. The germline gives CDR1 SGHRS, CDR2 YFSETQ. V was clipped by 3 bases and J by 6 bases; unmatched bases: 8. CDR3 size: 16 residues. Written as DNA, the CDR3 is TGCGCCAGCAGCTCCTCGACTAGCGGGGTGTTCAATGAGCAGTTCTTC. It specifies CASSSSTSGVFNEQFF. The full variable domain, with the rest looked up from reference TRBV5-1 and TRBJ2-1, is KAGVTQTPRYLIKTRGQQVTLSCSPISGHRSVSWYQQTPGQGLQFLFEYFSETQRNKGNFPGRFSGRQFSNSRSEMNVSTLELGDSALYLCASSSSTSGVFNEQFFGPGTRLTVL.

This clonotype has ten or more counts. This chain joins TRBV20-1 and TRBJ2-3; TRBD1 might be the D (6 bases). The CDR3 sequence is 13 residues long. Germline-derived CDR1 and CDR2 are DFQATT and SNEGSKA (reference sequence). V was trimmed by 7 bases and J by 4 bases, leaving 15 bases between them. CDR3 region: CSGTRGSSDTQYF. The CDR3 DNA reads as TGCAGTGGTACAAGGGGGTCATCAGATACGCAGTATTTT.

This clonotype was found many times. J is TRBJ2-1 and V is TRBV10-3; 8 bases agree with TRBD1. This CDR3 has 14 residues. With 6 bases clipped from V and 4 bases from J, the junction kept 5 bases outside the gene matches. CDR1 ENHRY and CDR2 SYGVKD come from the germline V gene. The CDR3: CAISETGEYNEQFF. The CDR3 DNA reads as TGTGCCATCAGCGAGACAGGGGAATACAATGAGCAGTTCTTC.

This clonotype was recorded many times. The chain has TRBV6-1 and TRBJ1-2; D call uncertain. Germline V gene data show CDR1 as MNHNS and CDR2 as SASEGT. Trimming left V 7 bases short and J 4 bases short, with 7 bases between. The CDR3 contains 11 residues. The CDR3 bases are TGTGCCAGCACGAGTCTCTATGGCTACACCTTC. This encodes CASTSLYGYTF.

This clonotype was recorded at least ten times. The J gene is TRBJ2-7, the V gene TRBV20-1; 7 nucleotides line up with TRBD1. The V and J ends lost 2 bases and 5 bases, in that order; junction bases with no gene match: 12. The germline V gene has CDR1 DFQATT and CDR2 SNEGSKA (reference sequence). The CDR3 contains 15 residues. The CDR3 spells CSARKGQARSDEQYF. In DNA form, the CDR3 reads TGCAGTGCTAGAAAAGGACAGGCGCGATCCGACGAGCAGTACTTC.

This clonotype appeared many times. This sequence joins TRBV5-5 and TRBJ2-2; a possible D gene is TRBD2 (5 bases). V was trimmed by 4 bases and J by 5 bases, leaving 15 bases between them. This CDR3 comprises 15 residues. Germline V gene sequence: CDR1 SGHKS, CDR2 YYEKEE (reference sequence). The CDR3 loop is CASSPADSLTGELFF. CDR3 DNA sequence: TGTGCCAGCAGCCCTGCGGACTCACTGACCGGGGAGCTGTTTTTT.

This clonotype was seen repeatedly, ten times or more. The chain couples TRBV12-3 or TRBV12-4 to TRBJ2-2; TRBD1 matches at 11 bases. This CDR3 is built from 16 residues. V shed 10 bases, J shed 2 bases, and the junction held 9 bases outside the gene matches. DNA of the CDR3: TGTGCCACTGCGAAAGGACAGGGGGCAAACACCGGGGAGCTGTTTTTT. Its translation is CATAKGQGANTGELFF.

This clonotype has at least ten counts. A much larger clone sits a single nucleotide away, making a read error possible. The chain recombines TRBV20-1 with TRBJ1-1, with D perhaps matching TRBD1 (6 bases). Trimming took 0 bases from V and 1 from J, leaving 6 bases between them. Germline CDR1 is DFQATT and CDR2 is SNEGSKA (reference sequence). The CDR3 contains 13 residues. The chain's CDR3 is CSARDRGNTEAFF. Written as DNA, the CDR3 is TGCAGTGCTAGAGACAGGGGGAACACTGAAGCTTTCTTT.

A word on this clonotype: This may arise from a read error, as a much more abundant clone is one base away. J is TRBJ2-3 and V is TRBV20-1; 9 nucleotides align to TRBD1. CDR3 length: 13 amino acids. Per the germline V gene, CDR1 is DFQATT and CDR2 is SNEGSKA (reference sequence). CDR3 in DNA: TGCAGTGCCTCGGACAGGGGAACAGATACGAAGTATTTT. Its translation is CSASDRGTDTKYF.

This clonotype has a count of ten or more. In DNA, the CDR3 is TGTGCCAGCAGTATGCAGCTGACGTCCGAAAAACTGTTTTTT. As protein: CASSMQLTSEKLFF. The genes are TRBV14 and TRBJ1-4; D remains ambiguous. With 6 bases removed from V and 8 bases from J, the gap between germline ends came to 16 bases. Germline V CDR1 and CDR2: SGHDN, FVKESK. The CDR3 spans 14 residues.

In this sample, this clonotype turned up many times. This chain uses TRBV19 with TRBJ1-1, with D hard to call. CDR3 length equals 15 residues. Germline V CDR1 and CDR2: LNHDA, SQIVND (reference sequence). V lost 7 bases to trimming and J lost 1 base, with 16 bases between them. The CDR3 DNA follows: TGTGCCAGTAAGGAGGAGGCGCCCTCGAACACTGAAGCTTTCTTT. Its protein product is CASKEEAPSNTEAFF.

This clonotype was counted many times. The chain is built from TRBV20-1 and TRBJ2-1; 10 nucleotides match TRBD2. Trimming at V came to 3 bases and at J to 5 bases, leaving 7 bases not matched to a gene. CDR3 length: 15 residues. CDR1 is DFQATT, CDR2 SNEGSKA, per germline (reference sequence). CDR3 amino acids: CSASLAGGRDNEQFF. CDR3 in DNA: TGCAGTGCTAGCTTAGCGGGGGGCCGCGACAATGAGCAGTTCTTC.

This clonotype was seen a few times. CDR3 nucleotides: TGCGCCAGCAGCTTGGGGGTGATCCTAGGCCGTCTTGTTGGTGAGCAGTTCTTC. Protein sequence: CASSLGVILGRLVGEQFF. The chain recombines TRBV5-1 with TRBJ2-1, with D uncertain. V lost 0 bases and J lost 9, with 25 bases in between. The CDR3 spans 18 residues. CDR1 SGHRS and CDR2 YFSETQ come from the germline V gene.

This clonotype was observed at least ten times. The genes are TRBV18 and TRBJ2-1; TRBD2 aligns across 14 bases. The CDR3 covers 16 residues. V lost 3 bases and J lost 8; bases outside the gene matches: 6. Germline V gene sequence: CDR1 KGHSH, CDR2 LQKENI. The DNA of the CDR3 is TGTGCCAGCTCACCGCAGACTAGCGGGGGGGCTCATGAGCAGTTCTTC. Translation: CASSPQTSGGAHEQFF.